Here is one T cell receptor (beta chain) with its context. What it binds is unknown. This record comes from a study of cytomegalovirus exposure and HLA in healthy donors. As for the study in general: A later analysis reported the same platform for the 110 or so validation repertoires and the 666 first-cohort repertoires. Study observations and caveats: Published work reported that the classifier diagnosed cytomegalovirus status with high specificity and sensitivity. Researchers counted some 150 TCR beta chains as cytomegalovirus-associated.

Here immunoSEQ multiplex PCR was the method, and the copy in TCRdb shows in-frame clones only, minus some. The data hold more than 140,000 clones, with 85% to 90% observed a single time. Among the 110 or so subjects of the validation cohort, separate from the roughly 670-subject first cohort, were the donors. The germline gives CDR1 SGHVS, CDR2 FQNEAQ. Trimming removed 4 bases from V and 2 bases from J; junction bases left unmatched: 0. The CDR3 covers 13 residues. This TCR came from a woman under 30 in good health and CMV-seropositive. The sample consisted of PBMCs. The chain combines TRBV7-8 with TRBJ2-7; 9 bases align to TRBD1. The chain's CDR3 is CASSWDRAYEQYF. CDR3 sequence (DNA): TGTGCCAGCAGCTGGGACAGGGCCTACGAGCAGTACTTC.